One sample yielded the 27 T cell receptor beta chains listed below, sequenced in a study of metastatic and nonmetastatic thyroid tumors. None of the patients had undergone any treatment ahead of thyroid surgery. TCRdb recomputed clones from the PCR reads via MiXCR. The profile shows some 20,000 clones, about a quarter of them singletons. Sequenced material: tumor tissue. Receptors were obtained from a female donor with papillary thyroid cancer or a benign thyroid nodule (not recorded which). Some clones in this sample may be carry-over from other donors' samples.

The chain's CDR3 is CASSLAPRGGGNTIYF. CDR3 coding DNA: TGTGCCAGCAGCTTGGCCCCCAGGGGTGGAGGAAACACCATATATTTT. The chain joins TRBV5-5 to TRBJ1-3, with a weak D call TRBD1 (6 bases). There are 16 residues in the CDR3. V dropped 0 bases and J dropped 4 bases, with 14 bases sitting between them. Germline CDR1 reads SGHKS; CDR2 reads YYEKEE (reference sequence).

About this clone itself: This may be a read error, as it is one base from a much larger clone. The J gene is TRBJ1-4, the V gene TRBV7-6; possible D gene TRBD1, 6 bases. Germline V gene sequence: CDR1 SGHVS, CDR2 FNYEAQ. The CDR3 consists of 14 residues. In DNA form, the CDR3 reads TGTGCCAGCAGCTTAGCAGACAGGTCTGAAAAACTGTCTTTT. Translating it yields CASSLADRSEKLSF.

This clone appeared many times. The chain couples TRBV28 to TRBJ1-5, with D perhaps TRBD1 (5 bases). The ends were cut back, 6 bases at V and 0 bases at J, with 12 bases in the middle. CDR1 is MDHEN and CDR2 is SYDVKM in the germline V gene. This CDR3 has 15 residues. The CDR3 region is CASSPWGNSNQPQHF. DNA of the CDR3: TGTGCCAGCAGCCCCTGGGGGAATAGCAATCAGCCCCAGCATTTT.

The chain uses TRBV19 and TRBJ2-2; perhaps TRBD2 as D (6 bases). The CDR3 totals 16 residues. The germline V gene has CDR1 LNHDA and CDR2 SQIVND (reference sequence). Between the trimmed V and J ends, which lost 5 bases and 3 bases, there was a span of 16 bases. DNA for the CDR3: TGTGCCAGTAGTCATGGAGGGTATCAGGACACCGGGGAGCTGTTTTTT. Encoded protein: CASSHGGYQDTGELFF.

The chain combines TRBV11-2 with TRBJ1-4; D perhaps matches TRBD1 (5 bases). Deletions cut 5 bases from V and 0 bases from J, with 16 bases between. The germline CDR1 and CDR2 sequences are SGHAT and FQNNGV. The CDR3 sequence is 17 residues long. CDR3 DNA sequence: TGTGCCAGCAGCCGCAGGTCAGGGCCGGCAACTAATGAAAAACTGTTTTTT. This sequence encodes CASSRRSGPATNEKLFF.

This clone came up many times. The chain combines TRBV20-1 with TRBJ2-7, with 7 bases aligning to TRBD1. V dropped 8 bases and J dropped 5; count of bases not matched to a gene: 9. This CDR3 is 12 amino acids long. CDR1 DFQATT and CDR2 SNEGSKA come from the germline V gene (reference sequence). The CDR3 nucleotides read TGCAGTACTACCGGGACAGCTCACGAGCAGTACTTC. This gives the protein CSTTGTAHEQYF.

The J gene is TRBJ1-6, the V gene TRBV7-3, with TRBD1 matching over 8 bases. Germline lookup yields CDR1 SGHTA and CDR2 FQGTGA. This CDR3 contains 14 residues. V dropped 5 bases and J dropped 9; count of bases not matched to a gene: 6. The CDR3: CASSQQGAGSPLHF. In nucleotides, the CDR3 is TGTGCCAGCAGCCAGCAGGGGGCCGGTTCACCCCTCCACTTT.

This clone is deemed medium-sized. The chain employs TRBV6-1 and TRBJ2-7; 9 bases line up with TRBD2. After removal of 7 bases from V and 5 bases from J, the junction contained 15 bases not matched to a gene. This CDR3 comprises 16 residues. Germline CDR1 reads MNHNS; CDR2 reads SASEGT. The CDR3 DNA is TGTGCCAGCAAGAGGAAATTAGCGGGAGTCACCAACGAGCAGTACTTC. It codes for CASKRKLAGVTNEQYF.

The chain employs TRBV3-1 and TRBJ1-1, with D possibly matching TRBD1 (5 bases). The CDR3 runs to 13 residues. Trimming removed 5 bases at V and 4 bases at J, with 11 bases between. CDR1 is LGHDT, CDR2 YNNKEL, per germline (reference sequence). The CDR3 nucleotides read TGTGCCAGCAGCTATCAGGGACGCACTGAAGCTTTCTTT. Translation gives CASSYQGRTEAFF.

Many counts were recorded for this clone. The genes are TRBV6-1 and TRBJ2-3, with a possible D match to TRBD1 (6 bases). V lost 0 bases and J 6 bases, leaving 13 bases between the germline ends. CDR3 length equals 15 residues. The germline gives CDR1 MNHNS, CDR2 SASEGT. This chain's CDR3 is CASSEAPSTGDTQYF. The CDR3 nucleotides are TGTGCCAGCAGTGAAGCACCGTCCACAGGGGATACGCAGTATTTT.

This clone was seen ten or more times. A much bigger clone sits one base away, suggesting this may be a read error. V usage is TRBV4-2 and J usage is TRBJ2-7; TRBD1 agrees at 7 bases. Germline assignment: CDR1 LGHNA and CDR2 YNFKEQ. V lost 1 base to trimming and J lost 5 bases; unmatched junction nucleotides: 14. The CDR3 spans 17 residues. The CDR3 is CASSQGWQGEIEDEQYF. In DNA, the CDR3 is TGTGCCAGCAGCCAAGGTTGGCAGGGGGAAATAGAGGACGAGCAGTACTTC.

The chain is built from TRBV11-2 and TRBJ1-2, with a possible D match to TRBD1 (6 bases). From germline, CDR1 is SGHAT and CDR2 FQNNGV. V was shortened by 1 base and J by 7 bases, with 10 bases between the two germline ends. This CDR3 spans 13 amino acids. The CDR3 bases are TGTGCCAGCAGCTTAGCTCAGGGGTCTGGCTACACCTTC. Its translation is CASSLAQGSGYTF.

This rearrangement joins TRBV28 to TRBJ2-3; D is unclear. The CDR3 is made up of 13 amino acids. The V end lost 3 bases, the J end lost 4 bases, and 8 bases lay between the germline ends. Germline lookup yields CDR1 MDHEN and CDR2 SYDVKM. The CDR3 sequence is CASSFTQSDTQYF. Here the CDR3 DNA reads TGTGCCAGCAGTTTCACTCAGTCAGATACGCAGTATTTT.

This clone was detected ten times or more. Other nucleotide sequences from this sample produce the same CDR3. The chain is built from TRBV7-9 and TRBJ2-7, with 10 bases matching TRBD1. The CDR3 runs to 14 residues. J lost 5 bases, V lost 8 bases, and 9 bases had no gene match. Germline V CDR1 and CDR2: SEHNR, FQNEAQ (reference sequence). In DNA, the CDR3 is TGTGCCAGCGCCAATATGGGACAGGGGAACGAGCAGTACTTC. Encoded protein: CASANMGQGNEQYF.

This clone ranks as medium-sized. This chain uses TRBV6-2 or TRBV6-3 with TRBJ2-7; 8 bases line up with TRBD1. Germline V gives CDR1 MNHEY, CDR2 SVGEGT. There are 15 residues in the CDR3. V gave up 6 bases and J gave up 1 base; unmatched junction bases: 8. CDR3 DNA sequence: TGTGCCAGCAGACCTCAGGGGGCTGTGTCCTACGAGCAGTACTTC. Translated: CASRPQGAVSYEQYF.

CDR3 DNA: TGTGCCAGCAGCGTATGGGGGGCGGGAGAAGGCTACAATGAGCAGTTCTTC. Translation: CASSVWGAGEGYNEQFF. The chain employs TRBV9 and TRBJ2-1; weak D call: TRBD2 (7 bases). The CDR3 has 17 amino acids. Germline V lookup: CDR1 SGDLS, CDR2 YYNGEE. The germline V and J ends were trimmed by 1 base and 3 bases, with 17 bases remaining between them.

This clone was found many times. The chain is built from TRBV6-1 and TRBJ1-6; D unresolved. CDR3 size: 15 residues. Germline V gene data show CDR1 as MNHNS and CDR2 as SASEGT. Trimming took 6 bases from V and 6 from J, leaving 15 bases between them. As DNA, the CDR3 is TGTGCCAGCAGCACCCGGGTCCCCTTTAATTCACCCCTCCACTTT. This gives the protein CASSTRVPFNSPLHF.

Points on this clone: An end of the junction differs from the germline gene, which may be a read error. The V and J genes are TRBV30 and TRBJ2-3; 11 nucleotides agree with TRBD2. Germline CDR1 is GTSNPN and CDR2 is SVGIG (reference sequence). The CDR3 has 15 amino acids. The CDR3 bases are TGTGCCCGGAGTTCCTGGACTAGCGGGACAGATACGCAGTATTTT. Its protein is CARSSWTSGTDTQYF.

The J gene is TRBJ2-7, the V gene TRBV11-2; tentatively, D is TRBD2 (5 bases). This CDR3 is built from 15 residues. V lost 2 bases, J lost 9 bases, and 20 bases lay in between. Germline assignment: CDR1 SGHAT and CDR2 FQNNGV. The CDR3 nucleotides are TGTGCCAGCAGCTTATTCCGAGGGAGTCATTTCCCGCAGTACTTC. Translated: CASSLFRGSHFPQYF.

By share, this clone counts as medium-sized. The J gene is TRBJ2-7, the V gene TRBV4-1, with TRBD2 as a possible D gene (6 bases). CDR3 size: 16 residues. In germline, CDR1 is MGHRA, CDR2 YSYEKL. Trimming left V 3 bases short and J 0 bases short, with 15 bases between. CDR3 sequence: CASSQVAGSSSYEQYF. The CDR3 DNA reads TGCGCCAGCAGCCAGGTGGCCGGGAGCAGCTCCTACGAGCAGTACTTC.

A note on this clone: An end of the junction does not agree with germline; a read error may underlie this. V is TRBV2 and J is TRBJ1-5, with 8 bases fitting TRBD1. Germline assignment: CDR1 SNHLY and CDR2 FYNNEI. This CDR3 comprises 20 residues. The CDR3 bases are TGTGCCAGCAGTGAAGCCCTAAGGCTGACAGGGGACCATGGCAATCAGCCCCAGGATTTT. Translated: CASSEALRLTGDHGNQPQDF. The entire variable domain, with the rest obtained from reference TRBV2 and TRBJ1-5, is as follows: EPEVTQTPSHQVTQMGQEVILRCVPISNHLYFYWYRQILGQKVEFLVSFYNNEISEKSEIFDDQFSVERPDGSNFTLKIRSTKLEDSAMYFCASSEALRLTGDHGNQPQDFGDGTRLSIL.

The chain employs TRBV20-1 and TRBJ2-7; the match to TRBD1 covers 9 bases. The CDR3 is made up of 16 amino acids. The germline V gene encodes CDR1 DFQATT and CDR2 SNEGSKA (reference sequence). V lost 2 bases, J lost 2 bases, and 10 bases stayed unmatched. Written as DNA, the CDR3 is TGCAGTGCTAGACCCCCCGGGACAGGGTCCCCCTACGAGCAGTACTTC. Its protein is CSARPPGTGSPYEQYF.

The rearrangement uses TRBV18 and TRBJ1-5, with D perhaps TRBD1 (6 bases). V was shortened by 4 bases and J by 6 bases, with 13 bases between the two germline ends. The CDR3 totals 14 residues. Looked up from germline, CDR1 is KGHSH and CDR2 is LQKENI. The CDR3 DNA follows: TGTGCCAGCTCACTAGGACAGTCGGGTCAGCCCCAGCATTTT. Protein: CASSLGQSGQPQHF.

This clone is categorized as medium-sized. This rearrangement joins TRBV6-1 to TRBJ2-7; 10 nucleotides agree with TRBD1. CDR3 length equals 17 residues. The junction had 17 bases not matched to a gene; V was cut back by 6 bases and J by 6 bases. Germline V gene sequence: CDR1 MNHNS, CDR2 SASEGT. CDR3 sequence: CASRDGTGTGALGEQYF. In DNA form, the CDR3 reads TGTGCCAGCAGGGATGGCACCGGGACAGGGGCGTTAGGCGAGCAGTACTTC.

The chain combines TRBV4-1 with TRBJ2-7; D is undetermined. The V end was cut by 1 base, the J end by 7 bases, with 14 bases between. This CDR3 has 14 residues. Germline V lookup: CDR1 MGHRA, CDR2 YSYEKL. CDR3 amino acids: CASSQVGFTWEQYF. CDR3 nucleotide sequence: TGCGCCAGCAGCCAAGTTGGATTCACATGGGAGCAGTACTTC.

This sequence joins TRBV20-1 and TRBJ1-3; 9 positions agree with TRBD1. The CDR3 runs 16 residues. From germline, CDR1 is DFQATT and CDR2 SNEGSKA (reference sequence). V shed 0 bases, J shed 2 bases, and the junction held 5 bases outside the gene matches. The CDR3 nucleotides read TGCAGTGCTAGAGATAGGACAGGGGAAGCTGGAAACACCATATATTTT. It specifies CSARDRTGEAGNTIYF.

J is TRBJ2-2 and V is TRBV11-2, with TRBD1 identical over 8 bases. Germline CDR1 SGHAT, CDR2 FQNNGV. The CDR3 has 17 amino acids. After removal of 5 bases from V and 6 bases from J, the junction contained 14 bases not matched to a gene. CDR3 in amino acids: CASSPSREQGVAGELFF. The CDR3 DNA follows: TGTGCCAGCAGCCCCTCCCGGGAACAGGGGGTCGCCGGGGAGCTGTTTTTT.